This passage covers 22 T cell receptor beta chains from one sample sequenced in a study of metastatic and nonmetastatic thyroid tumors. With MiXCR, TCRdb called clones anew from the PCR reads. The table includes about 39,000 clones, 19% detected once. Ahead of thyroid surgery, no patient had received treatment of any kind. The sample comprised blood. These receptors were taken from a female donor with papillary thyroid cancer or a benign thyroid nodule (not recorded which). Some clones in this sample may be carry-over from other donors' samples.

This clone was seen ten or more times. The rearrangement links TRBV20-1 to TRBJ2-1; 12 positions match TRBD2. The length of the CDR3 is 15 residues. Germline V gene data show CDR1 as DFQATT and CDR2 as SNEGSKA (reference sequence). J lost 5 bases, V lost 4 bases, and 6 bases had no gene match. In nucleotides, the CDR3 is TGCAGTGCTACAGTAACTAGCGGGAGGAACAATGAGCAGTTCTTC. Translating it yields CSATVTSGRNNEQFF.

The V call is TRBV20-1, the J call TRBJ2-7; D not certain. CDR3 length: 14 amino acids. Trimming stripped 6 bases from V and 1 base from J, with 16 bases between. Germline assignment: CDR1 DFQATT and CDR2 SNEGSKA (reference sequence). CDR3 protein: CSANDRYTSYEQYF. Written as DNA, the CDR3 is TGCAGTGCGAACGACCGGTACACTTCCTACGAGCAGTACTTC.

This rearrangement joins TRBV20-1 to TRBJ1-5; D is possibly TRBD1 (5 bases). The V end was cut by 3 bases, the J end by 5 bases, with 11 bases between. The CDR3 spans 13 residues. Germline V CDR1 and CDR2: DFQATT, SNEGSKA (reference sequence). The CDR3 nucleotides are TGCAGTGCTAGGGACAAAAACCATCAGCCCCAGCATTTT. It specifies CSARDKNHQPQHF.

This clone was seen only a few times. V is TRBV6-4 and J is TRBJ1-2; D is unclear. The CDR3 is made up of 15 amino acids. Germline V gives CDR1 MRHNA, CDR2 SNTAGT. Trimming shortened V by 3 bases and J by 2 bases, and 13 bases separated the two germline ends. The CDR3 loop is CASSEASGTNYGYTF. In DNA, the CDR3 is TGTGCCAGCAGTGAAGCGTCAGGAACCAACTATGGCTACACCTTC.

The chain couples TRBV7-2 to TRBJ1-1; D is ambiguous. CDR3 length equals 15 residues. V shed 4 bases and J shed 6 bases, with 18 bases lying between them. Germline-derived CDR1 and CDR2 are SGHTA and FQGNSA. CDR3 amino acids: CASSYRQQCRAEAFF. The CDR3 DNA follows: TGTGCCAGCAGCTACCGCCAACAGTGTAGAGCTGAAGCTTTCTTT.

V and J are TRBV18 and TRBJ2-1; D perhaps matches TRBD2 (6 bases). Germline loops: CDR1 KGHSH, CDR2 LQKENI. The CDR3 extends over 11 amino acids. Deletions cut 6 bases from V and 15 bases from J, with 15 bases between. CDR3 residues: CASSYWDSLFF. DNA for the CDR3: TGTGCCAGCTCGTACTGGGACTCCCTGTTCTTC.

This sequence joins TRBV9 and TRBJ1-1; D is unclear. With 0 bases removed from V and 3 bases from J, the gap between germline ends came to 9 bases. CDR1 is SGDLS, CDR2 YYNGEE, per germline. CDR3 length: 14 residues. The CDR3 is CASSVDSGDTEAFF. The CDR3 DNA reads TGTGCCAGCAGCGTAGATTCTGGGGACACTGAAGCTTTCTTT.

This clone was detected ten times or more. The genes are TRBV5-4 and TRBJ2-1; 9 positions agree with TRBD2. Per the germline V gene, CDR1 is SGHNT and CDR2 is YYREEE (reference sequence). The V gene end was trimmed by 4 bases and the J gene end by 8 bases; junction bases not matched to a gene: 10. The CDR3 spans 15 residues. CDR3 in DNA: TGTGCCAGCAGCGGGGCGGGAGGGCCTAGCGATGAGCAGTTCTTC. This gives the protein CASSGAGGPSDEQFF.

The chain employs TRBV5-1 and TRBJ2-7, with 7 positions matching TRBD1. V shed 5 bases, J shed 7 bases, and the junction held 9 bases outside the gene matches. The CDR3 is 13 residues long. Germline V CDR1 and CDR2: SGHRS, YFSETQ. CDR3 nucleotides: TGCGCCAGCAGTCGGGGACAGACTGGGGAGCAGTACTTC. Its protein product is CASSRGQTGEQYF.

In this sample, this clone turned up many times. V usage is TRBV19 and J usage is TRBJ2-3, with 7 bases that match TRBD2. The CDR3 sequence is 16 residues long. With 0 bases clipped from V and 4 bases from J, the junction kept 7 bases outside the gene matches. CDR1 and CDR2 from the germline V gene are LNHDA and SQIVND (reference sequence). CDR3 sequence: CASSIDLREVADTQYF. Here the CDR3 DNA reads TGTGCCAGTAGTATAGATCTACGGGAGGTCGCAGATACGCAGTATTTT.

About this clone: This specimen includes other DNA sequences encoding the same CDR3. J is TRBJ2-7 and V is TRBV7-8; 9 nucleotides agree with TRBD2. The CDR3 totals 17 residues. Germline V gene lookup returns CDR1 SGHVS and CDR2 FQNEAQ. Germline trimming cut 2 bases from V and 0 bases from J; bases unmatched to any gene: 8. In DNA, the CDR3 is TGTGCCAGCAGCTTACGTACTAGCGGGCGAGGCTCCTACGAGCAGTACTTC. It encodes CASSLRTSGRGSYEQYF. The whole variable domain, remainder taken from reference TRBV7-8 and TRBJ2-7, is GAGVSQSPRYKVAKRGQDVALRCDPISGHVSLFWYQQALGQGPEFLTYFQNEAQLDKSGLPSDRFFAERPEGSVSTLKIQRTQQEDSAVYLCASSLRTSGRGSYEQYFGPGTRLTVT.

This clone showed up just a few times. The chain couples TRBV20-1 to TRBJ2-2; perhaps D is TRBD1 or TRBD2 (5 bases each). There are 15 residues in the CDR3. CDR1 is DFQATT and CDR2 is SNEGSKA in the germline V gene (reference sequence). V was cut by 5 bases and J by 5 bases, with 18 bases left in between. Here the CDR3 reads CSAGRGAIGTGELFF. The CDR3 bases are TGCAGTGCTGGAAGAGGGGCGATCGGTACCGGGGAGCTGTTTTTT.

The table lists this clone with a few counts. This rearrangement joins TRBV28 to TRBJ2-1; D may be TRBD2 (5 bases). The ends were cut back, 3 bases at V and 0 bases at J, with 12 bases in the middle. Germline-derived CDR1 and CDR2 are MDHEN and SYDVKM. The CDR3 runs 16 residues. DNA of the CDR3: TGTGCCAGCAGTTTCTCGGAGGTAGCCTCCTACAATGAGCAGTTCTTC. Translated, it gives CASSFSEVASYNEQFF.

This clone was seen many times. This chain links TRBV15 with TRBJ1-1; D not certain. Germline V gives CDR1 LNHNV, CDR2 YYDKDF (reference sequence). V shed 0 bases and J shed 8 bases, with 10 bases lying between them. The CDR3 covers 13 residues. The CDR3 here is CATSREQMQEAFF. DNA for the CDR3: TGTGCCACCAGCAGAGAGCAGATGCAAGAAGCTTTCTTT.

This chain links TRBV11-3 with TRBJ2-5; either TRBD1 or TRBD2 may fit D (5 bases each). The CDR3 has 14 amino acids. V was trimmed by 3 bases and J by 9 bases, leaving 17 bases between them. Germline V gene lookup returns CDR1 SGHNT and CDR2 YENEEA. For the CDR3, the DNA is TGTGCCAGCAGCTTGGGATCAGGGATGGAGGCCCAGTACTTC. Its protein is CASSLGSGMEAQYF.

This clone was counted only a few times. The CDR3 DNA is TGTGCCACCAGCCGGGGGCGCAGGGGAAACACCGGGGAGCTGTTTTTT. Protein sequence: CATSRGRRGNTGELFF. V is TRBV15 and J is TRBJ2-2; perhaps D is TRBD1 or TRBD2 (6 bases each). V was shortened by 5 bases and J by 2 bases, with 15 bases between the two germline ends. The germline V gene encodes CDR1 LNHNV and CDR2 YYDKDF (reference sequence). The CDR3 sequence is 16 residues long.

This clone was counted a few times. The rearrangement uses TRBV28 and TRBJ2-1; D is unclear. Per the germline V gene, CDR1 is MDHEN and CDR2 is SYDVKM. The CDR3 extends over 15 amino acids. The V end was cut by 7 bases, the J end by 4 bases, with 17 bases between. The CDR3 sequence is CASITFSGGYNEQFF. The CDR3 DNA follows: TGTGCCAGCATAACCTTTTCCGGCGGTTACAATGAGCAGTTCTTC. The full variable domain, completed using reference TRBV28 and TRBJ2-1, is DVKVTQSSRYLVKRTGEKVFLECVQDMDHENMFWYRQDPGLGLRLIYFSYDVKMKEKGDIPEGYSVSREKKERFSLILESASTNQTSMYLCASITFSGGYNEQFFGPGTRLTVL.

At least ten counts were recorded for this clone. The chain employs TRBV29-1 and TRBJ1-2; 7 bases fit TRBD1. The V gene end was trimmed by 7 bases and the J gene end by 0 bases; junction bases not matched to a gene: 11. The CDR3 consists of 15 residues. CDR1 is SQVTM, CDR2 ANQGSEA, per germline. CDR3: CSAGDSALANYGYTF. CDR3 coding DNA: TGCAGCGCAGGGGACAGTGCCCTAGCTAACTATGGCTACACCTTC.

This clone was picked up many times. The CDR3, as DNA: TGCAGTGCCCCTGACCCGGGACTAGCGGACAATGAGCAGTTCTTC. It codes for CSAPDPGLADNEQFF. V and J are TRBV20-1 and TRBJ2-1, with TRBD2 identical over 11 bases. CDR1 is DFQATT and CDR2 is SNEGSKA in the germline V gene (reference sequence). Germline trimming cut 6 bases from V and 5 bases from J; bases unmatched to any gene: 9. The CDR3 has 15 residues.

At least ten counts were recorded for this clone. V gene TRBV12-5 combines with J gene TRBJ2-5, with 11 bases identical to TRBD2. Germline V lookup: CDR1 LGHNT, CDR2 FRNRAP. This CDR3 contains 16 residues. V was clipped by 1 base and J by 5 bases; unmatched bases: 6. The CDR3 sequence is CASGLETLAGDETQYF. The CDR3 region has the DNA TGTGCTAGTGGTTTGGAGACACTAGCGGGAGACGAGACCCAGTACTTC.

Worth noting for this clone: This likely comes from a read error, as the CDR3 has no conserved phenylalanine or tryptophan at its end. The chain uses TRBV5-1 and TRBJ1-1; D not certain. Germline V gene sequence: CDR1 SGHRS, CDR2 YFSETQ. This CDR3 spans 15 amino acids. V was shortened by 0 bases and J by 1 base, with 10 bases between the two germline ends. The CDR3 protein is CASSLASGPNTEAFL. The DNA of the CDR3 is TGCGCCAGCAGCTTGGCTTCCGGCCCGAACACTGAAGCTTTCCTT.

This clone was seen ten or more times. The rearrangement links TRBV20-1 to TRBJ2-1; TRBD1 matches at 7 bases. The CDR3 covers 12 residues. V trimming: 6 bases; J trimming: 9 bases; junction bases outside the gene matches: 8. Germline V gene data show CDR1 as DFQATT and CDR2 as SNEGSKA (reference sequence). CDR3 region: CSARRGGVEQFF. CDR3 DNA: TGCAGTGCCCGGAGAGGGGGCGTTGAGCAGTTCTTC.